The 28 T cell receptor beta chains listed next were all sequenced from one sample in a study of cytomegalovirus exposure and HLA in healthy donors. The PCR contained 60 Vbeta and 13 Jbeta primers. Profiled with immunoSEQ multiplex PCR; TCRdb holds only in-frame clones, not every one. The data show roughly 78,000 clones, and the top ten clones hold about 5%. Sequenced: PBMCs. These TCRs come from a man aged 35 to 55 in good health and CMV-seronegative.

This chain links TRBV28 with TRBJ2-7; 7 bases align to TRBD1. The V and J ends lost 5 bases and 2 bases, in that order; junction bases with no gene match: 3. The germline V gene encodes CDR1 MDHEN and CDR2 SYDVKM. This CDR3 spans 13 amino acids. The CDR3 is CASSEGQPYEQYF. The CDR3 DNA follows: TGTGCCAGCAGTGAGGGACAGCCCTACGAGCAGTACTTC.

The chain recombines TRBV10-3 with TRBJ2-1, with 7 nucleotides matching TRBD1. V shed 6 bases, J shed 6 bases, and the junction held 14 bases outside the gene matches. This CDR3 has 16 amino acids. Per the germline V gene, CDR1 is ENHRY and CDR2 is SYGVKD. The CDR3 nucleotides are TGTGCCATCAGAGACTTGAGACAGGGAGCTCCCAATGAGCAGTTCTTC. It codes for CAIRDLRQGAPNEQFF.

V is TRBV28 and J is TRBJ2-5, with D tentatively TRBD2 (6 bases). Germline V gene lookup returns CDR1 MDHEN and CDR2 SYDVKM. CDR3 length: 16 amino acids. The V end was cut by 3 bases, the J end by 1 base, with 15 bases between. DNA for the CDR3: TGTGCCAGCAGTTTCGCGGGGACTGCCCGCCAAGAGACCCAGTACTTC. Amino acid sequence: CASSFAGTARQETQYF.

The chain is built from TRBV7-2 and TRBJ1-5; D may be TRBD1 (6 bases). The CDR3 is 15 amino acids. V was cut by 3 bases and J by 2 bases, with 11 bases left in between. The germline gives CDR1 SGHTA, CDR2 FQGNSA. CDR3 residues: CASSFDAGGNQPQHF. The CDR3 coding sequence is TGTGCCAGCAGCTTTGATGCAGGGGGCAATCAGCCCCAGCATTTT.

The V gene is TRBV30, the J gene TRBJ1-6; unclear D gene. The CDR3 is 14 residues long. Trimming stripped 3 bases from V and 10 bases from J, with 16 bases between. CDR1 is GTSNPN, CDR2 SVGIG, per germline (reference sequence). The CDR3 spells CAWSMADRGSPLHF. The CDR3 DNA reads TGTGCCTGGAGCATGGCGGATCGAGGGTCACCCCTCCACTTT. The full variable domain, with the rest looked up from reference TRBV30 and TRBJ1-6, is SQTIHQWPATLVQPVGSPLSLECTVEGTSNPNLYWYRQAAGRGLQLLFYSVGIGQISSEVPQNLSASRPQDRQFILSSKKLLLSDSGFYLCAWSMADRGSPLHFGNGTRLTVT.

The rearrangement links TRBV30 to TRBJ2-7; 9 positions agree with TRBD1. J was trimmed by 7 bases and V by 2 bases; bases with no gene match: 9. The CDR3 is made up of 14 amino acids. Germline CDR1 reads GTSNPN; CDR2 reads SVGIG (reference sequence). In DNA form, the CDR3 reads TGTGCCTGGAGTTCGTGGACAGGGGCCGGGGAGCAGTACTTC. Amino acid sequence: CAWSSWTGAGEQYF.

This sequence joins TRBV25-1 and TRBJ1-2; TRBD1 aligns across 10 bases. Trimming cost V 3 bases and J 5 bases; bases outside gene matches: 3. Germline-derived CDR1 and CDR2 are MGHDK and SYGVNS. The CDR3 is 14 amino acids. The CDR3 nucleotides read TGTGCCAGCAGTGAGTCGGGACAGGGGTATGGCTACACCTTC. Its translation is CASSESGQGYGYTF.

This chain links TRBV2 with TRBJ2-7; TRBD2 matches 12 bases. The last part of the DNA fits TRBJ2-5 better; the J call may be wrong. This CDR3 contains 17 residues. The germline V gene encodes CDR1 SNHLY and CDR2 FYNNEI. Here the CDR3 reads CASSERLAGGPDETQYF. The DNA for the CDR3 is TGTGCCAGCAGTGAAAGGCTAGCGGGGGGGCCGGATGAGACCCAGTACTTC.

The genes are TRBV19 and TRBJ2-5; 9 bases agree with TRBD2. The CDR3 consists of 16 residues. The germline CDR1 and CDR2 sequences are LNHDA and SQIVND (reference sequence). After removal of 5 bases from V and 2 bases from J, the junction contained 9 bases not matched to a gene. The CDR3, as DNA: TGTGCCAGTAGTCCACCGAGCGGGAGGCAACAAGAGACCCAGTACTTC. It yields the protein CASSPPSGRQQETQYF.

V is TRBV7-2 and J is TRBJ1-3; no definite D call. Trimming removed 3 bases at V and 0 bases at J, with 15 bases between. This CDR3 has 17 amino acids. CDR1 and CDR2 from the germline V gene are SGHTA and FQGNSA. CDR3 nucleotides: TGTGCCAGCAGCTTCGGACGGCGGGTCTTCTCTGGAAACACCATATATTTT. This codes for CASSFGRRVFSGNTIYF. Full variable domain (remainder filled in from reference TRBV7-2 and TRBJ1-3): GAGVSQSPSNKVTEKGKDVELRCDPISGHTALYWYRQSLGQGLEFLIYFQGNSAPDKSGLPSDRFSAERTGGSVSTLTIQRTQQEDSAVYLCASSFGRRVFSGNTIYFGEGSWLTVV.

This chain links TRBV25-1 with TRBJ2-7, with 9 bases identical to TRBD2. This CDR3 is built from 14 residues. The V gene end was trimmed by 6 bases and the J gene end by 0 bases; junction bases not matched to a gene: 3. Per germline, CDR1 MGHDK and CDR2 SYGVNS. CDR3 DNA sequence: TGTGCCAGCAGGACTAGCGGTGCCTCCTACGAGCAGTACTTC. Amino acid sequence: CASRTSGASYEQYF.

The gene calls are TRBV9 and TRBJ1-1; D is unclear. Germline CDR1 is SGDLS and CDR2 is YYNGEE. CDR3 length equals 12 residues. The V and J ends lost 5 bases and 6 bases respectively, with 11 bases between them. Here the CDR3 DNA reads TGTGCCAGCAGTGCAAATGGGCCTGAAGCTTTCTTT. This codes for CASSANGPEAFF.

The V and J genes are TRBV6-5 and TRBJ1-5; TRBD1 is a possible D gene (6 bases). Trimming shortened V by 4 bases and J by 6 bases, and 13 bases separated the two germline ends. CDR1 and CDR2 from the germline V gene are MNHEY and SVGAGI. The CDR3 has 14 residues. For the CDR3, the DNA is TGTGCCAGCAGTTTAACAGGGCTCCTTCAGCCCCAGCATTTT. Translation: CASSLTGLLQPQHF.

The rearrangement uses TRBV5-1 and TRBJ2-7; TRBD2 matches 13 bases. The CDR3 contains 15 residues. Germline CDR1 reads SGHRS; CDR2 reads YFSETQ. V was pared by 4 bases and J by 3 bases, with 4 bases of the junction left unmatched. CDR3 bases: TGCGCCAGCAGCCCGAGACTAGCGGGAGGCTACGAGCAGTACTTC. It yields the protein CASSPRLAGGYEQYF.

The chain couples TRBV28 to TRBJ1-2; the D gene is possibly TRBD1 (6 bases). The V end lost 9 bases, the J end lost 4 bases, and 9 bases lay between the germline ends. Germline values: CDR1 MDHEN, CDR2 SYDVKM. The CDR3 sequence is 11 residues long. In DNA, the CDR3 is TGTGCCAGTACGACAGGCTATGGCTACACCTTC. The encoded protein is CASTTGYGYTF.

The chain couples TRBV11-3 to TRBJ2-1; no clear D. Germline CDR1 reads SGHNT; CDR2 reads YENEEA. This CDR3 spans 13 amino acids. With 5 bases removed from V and 7 bases from J, the gap between germline ends came to 12 bases. The CDR3 nucleotides read TGTGCCAGCAGCCAAAACTCTGCAAATGAGCAGTTCTTC. Its protein product is CASSQNSANEQFF.

CDR3 sequence: CASSSRRDRTSQSTDTQYF. CDR3 nucleotides: TGTGCCAGCAGCTCTCGCCGGGACAGGACCTCTCAAAGCACAGATACGCAGTATTTT. The chain joins TRBV7-2 to TRBJ2-3; TRBD1 agrees at 8 bases. Germline CDR1 reads SGHTA; CDR2 reads FQGNSA. CDR3 length equals 19 residues. Trimming removed 4 bases from V and 0 bases from J; junction bases left unmatched: 15.

The rearrangement uses TRBV11-1 and TRBJ2-4; 10 positions match TRBD1. V lost 2 bases, J lost 0 bases, and 7 bases stayed unmatched. The CDR3 runs 18 residues. Per germline, CDR1 SGHAT and CDR2 FQDESV (reference sequence). CDR3 coding DNA: TGTGCCAGCAGCTTAAGGACAGGGGGAAGCCTAGCCAAAAACATTCAGTACTTC. It encodes CASSLRTGGSLAKNIQYF.

This chain uses TRBV12-2 with TRBJ1-6; the table gives TRBD1 as D, unverified against the DNA. TRBV12-2 is a known pseudogene. The CDR3 has 14 amino acids. The CDR3 loop is CASRLVAAPLTLHF. The CDR3 coding sequence is TGTGCAAGTCGCTTAGTGGCCGCCCCTTTGACCCTCCACTTT.

V gene TRBV30 combines with J gene TRBJ2-7; no clear D. Germline-derived CDR1 and CDR2 are GTSNPN and SVGIG (reference sequence). Between the trimmed V and J ends, which lost 2 bases and 3 bases, there was a span of 8 bases. CDR3 length: 12 residues. In DNA form, the CDR3 reads TGTGCCTGGAGTACTGCAATCTACGAGCAGTACTTC. It is translated as CAWSTAIYEQYF.

The CDR3 loop reads CASSLGHGYLGANQPQHF. The CDR3 nucleotides are TGTGCCAGCAGCTTAGGGCATGGCTACCTGGGCGCCAATCAGCCCCAGCATTTT. The chain couples TRBV7-9 to TRBJ1-5; D is ambiguous. Germline V CDR1 and CDR2: SEHNR, FQNEAQ (reference sequence). Deletions cut 1 base from V and 3 bases from J, with 19 bases between. This CDR3 comprises 18 residues.

This chain connects TRBV5-1 to TRBJ1-3, with TRBD1 matching 7 bases. V was clipped by 4 bases and J by 4 bases; unmatched bases: 8. The CDR3 contains 15 residues. Germline V gene data show CDR1 as SGHRS and CDR2 as YFSETQ. The DNA for the CDR3 is TGCGCCAGCAGCCAGGTCCCGGGACAGGGAAACACCATATATTTT. Encoded protein: CASSQVPGQGNTIYF. The full variable domain, in which reference TRBV5-1 and TRBJ1-3 provide the parts outside the CDR3, is KAGVTQTPRYLIKTRGQQVTLSCSPISGHRSVSWYQQTPGQGLQFLFEYFSETQRNKGNFPGRFSGRQFSNSRSEMNVSTLELGDSALYLCASSQVPGQGNTIYFGEGSWLTVV.

The chain combines TRBV5-6 with TRBJ2-5, with 9 bases identical to TRBD2. The CDR3 is 16 amino acids. CDR1 is SGHDT and CDR2 is YYEEEE in the germline V gene. V dropped 2 bases and J dropped 2; count of bases not matched to a gene: 7. The CDR3 bases are TGTGCCAGCAGCTTATCCTATCTAGCGGGGCAAGAGACCCAGTACTTC. It yields the protein CASSLSYLAGQETQYF.

The chain employs TRBV30 and TRBJ2-5; 7 nucleotides agree with TRBD2. The tail of the sequence fits TRBJ2-7 better, so the J call may be wrong. Per the germline V gene, CDR1 is GTSNPN and CDR2 is SVGIG (reference sequence). The CDR3 totals 14 residues. The CDR3 spells CAWSGAGESYEQYF. CDR3 in DNA: TGTGCCTGGAGTGGGGCGGGGGAATCCTACGAGCAGTACTTC.

V is TRBV29-1 and J is TRBJ2-1; TRBD2 agrees at 13 bases. Trimming removed 7 bases from V and 0 bases from J; junction bases left unmatched: 6. The CDR3 sequence is 16 residues long. Germline CDR1 SQVTM, CDR2 ANQGSEA. The CDR3 spells CSAEGLAGSSYNEQFF. CDR3 in DNA: TGCAGCGCTGAGGGACTAGCGGGAAGCTCCTACAATGAGCAGTTCTTC.

This chain links TRBV5-1 with TRBJ1-6, with a tentative D call TRBD1 (5 bases). V was pared by 4 bases and J by 5 bases, with 22 bases between. Germline values: CDR1 SGHRS, CDR2 YFSETQ. The CDR3 loop spans 18 amino acids. CDR3 protein: CASSRGGVWRSDNSPLHF. CDR3 in DNA: TGCGCCAGCAGCCGGGGAGGGGTGTGGCGGAGCGATAATTCACCCCTCCACTTT.

CDR3 sequence reads: CSVESGNGNTIYF. The CDR3 region has the DNA TGCAGCGTTGAGTCGGGGAATGGAAACACCATATATTTT. The rearrangement links TRBV29-1 to TRBJ1-3; D uncertain. Germline CDR1 is SQVTM and CDR2 is ANQGSEA. V dropped 3 bases and J dropped 3 bases, with 9 bases sitting between them. The CDR3 loop spans 13 amino acids. The complete variable domain, with remaining parts taken from reference TRBV29-1 and TRBJ1-3, reads SAVISQKPSRDICQRGTSLTIQCQVDSQVTMMFWYRQQPGQSLTLIATANQGSEATYESGFVIDKFPISRPNLTFSTLTVSNMSPEDSSIYLCSVESGNGNTIYFGEGSWLTVV.

The gene calls are TRBV11-2 and TRBJ1-2, with D hard to call. The length of the CDR3 is 15 residues. Germline CDR1 and CDR2: SGHAT and FQNNGV. V lost 4 bases and J lost 7, with 19 bases in between. This CDR3 is CASSSLKTDGLGYTF. The CDR3 DNA reads as TGTGCCAGCAGCTCCCTCAAGACGGATGGACTTGGCTACACCTTC. Combining the CDR3 with reference TRBV11-2 and TRBJ1-2 gives the whole variable domain EAGVAQSPRYKIIEKRQSVAFWCNPISGHATLYWYQQILGQGPKLLIQFQNNGVVDDSQLPKDRFSAERLKGVDSTLKIQPAKLEDSAVYLCASSSLKTDGLGYTFGSGTRLTVV.